The 9 T cell receptor beta chains below were found in one sample sequenced in a study of blood T cells in healthy people across ages. With a J-beta primer mix and a sample-barcoded 5' primer, a second PCR ran 7 to 11 cycles. From the 5' RACE reads, TCRdb called clonotypes with MiXCR, one entry per CDR3 protein. The table records fewer than 1,000,000 distinct CDR3 sequences, about 47% of them present only once. The source material was blood. The receptors stem from a man at least 80 years old in good health.

Turning to this clonotype: Mismatch with germline at one junction end may stem from a read error. The chain uses TRBV28 and TRBJ1-4; no clear D. The CDR3 sequence is 17 residues long. Germline CDR1 reads MDHEN; CDR2 reads SYDVKM. CDR3 residues: CASRLPGAFPTNEELFF. The CDR3 DNA reads TGTGCCAGCAGACTCCCGGGAGCATTCCCCACTAATGAAGAACTGTTTTTT.

The rearrangement links TRBV5-1 to TRBJ2-3; 9 bases map to TRBD2. The V gene's germline CDR1 is SGHRS and CDR2 YFSETQ. This CDR3 has 16 amino acids. V lost 4 bases, J lost 5 bases, and 11 bases stayed unmatched. In nucleotides, the CDR3 is TGCGCCAGCAGCAGGGGACTAGCTAATGGAGGAGATACGCAGTATTTT. Protein product: CASSRGLANGGDTQYF.

This clonotype has only a few counts. The rearrangement joins TRBV5-4 to TRBJ2-5, with D possibly matching TRBD1 (5 bases). Germline CDR1 is SGHNT and CDR2 is YYREEE (reference sequence). V lost 5 bases and J lost 4, with 12 bases in between. The CDR3 is made up of 13 amino acids. CDR3 sequence (DNA): TGTGCCAGCAGTAGCCAGGGTGGAGAGACCCAGTACTTC. It is translated as CASSSQGGETQYF.

This clonotype was found a few times. CDR3 sequence reads: CASSLDTGRSEKLFF. Written as DNA, the CDR3 is TGTGCCAGCAGCTTAGATACAGGGAGATCCGAAAAACTGTTTTTT. This chain uses TRBV7-2 with TRBJ1-4; D perhaps matches TRBD1 (6 bases). This CDR3 region has 15 residues. The V end lost 1 base, the J end lost 8 bases, and 14 bases lay between the germline ends. The germline gives CDR1 SGHTA, CDR2 FQGNSA.

This clonotype was detected only a few times. The chain is built from TRBV29-1 and TRBJ2-7; TRBD1 is a possible D gene (6 bases). The germline gives CDR1 SQVTM, CDR2 ANQGSEA. This CDR3 has 13 amino acids. Trimming removed 7 bases from V and 4 bases from J, with 17 bases in between. Written as DNA, the CDR3 is TGCAGCGCGTCGGGACACGGGGAGTACGAGCAGTACTTC. It encodes CSASGHGEYEQYF.

This clonotype was recorded a few times. The chain links TRBV5-1 to TRBJ1-1, with 7 positions matching TRBD1. Per the germline V gene, CDR1 is SGHRS and CDR2 is YFSETQ. The junction had 5 bases not matched to a gene; V was cut back by 4 bases and J by 5 bases. The CDR3 is made up of 13 amino acids. Written as DNA, the CDR3 is TGCGCCAGCAGCAACGTACAGGGGACTGAAGCTTTCTTT. Protein: CASSNVQGTEAFF.

Regarding this clonotype: Germline is not matched at one junction end, which may reflect a read error. V and J are TRBV28 and TRBJ1-6; TRBD1 matches at 7 bases. This CDR3 spans 14 amino acids. Germline V lookup: CDR1 MDHEN, CDR2 SYDVKM. CDR3 nucleotides: TGTGCCAGCAGGACAGACAGGGCTAATTCACCCCCCCACTTT. Translation: CASRTDRANSPPHF. The full variable domain, rest sourced from reference TRBV28 and TRBJ1-6, is DVKVTQSSRYLVKRTGEKVFLECVQDMDHENMFWYRQDPGLGLRLIYFSYDVKMKEKGDIPEGYSVSREKKERFSLILESASTNQTSMYLCASRTDRANSPPHFGNGTRLTVT.

In nucleotides, the CDR3 is TGTGCCACCAGTGATTTGAAGGATACGCAGTATTTT. Translation gives CATSDLKDTQYF. The rearrangement joins TRBV24-1 to TRBJ2-3; no clear D gene. With 0 bases removed from V and 6 bases from J, the gap between germline ends came to 3 bases. The CDR3 length is 12 residues. CDR1 KGHDR and CDR2 SFDVKD come from the germline V gene.

This rearrangement joins TRBV20-1 to TRBJ1-5; D perhaps matches TRBD1 (5 bases). This CDR3 spans 12 amino acids. V was trimmed by 3 bases and J by 10 bases, leaving 13 bases between them. Germline CDR1 is DFQATT and CDR2 is SNEGSKA (reference sequence). Here the CDR3 DNA reads TGCAGTGCTAGGGCCGGGACCCAACCCCAGCATTTT. Translated, it gives CSARAGTQPQHF.